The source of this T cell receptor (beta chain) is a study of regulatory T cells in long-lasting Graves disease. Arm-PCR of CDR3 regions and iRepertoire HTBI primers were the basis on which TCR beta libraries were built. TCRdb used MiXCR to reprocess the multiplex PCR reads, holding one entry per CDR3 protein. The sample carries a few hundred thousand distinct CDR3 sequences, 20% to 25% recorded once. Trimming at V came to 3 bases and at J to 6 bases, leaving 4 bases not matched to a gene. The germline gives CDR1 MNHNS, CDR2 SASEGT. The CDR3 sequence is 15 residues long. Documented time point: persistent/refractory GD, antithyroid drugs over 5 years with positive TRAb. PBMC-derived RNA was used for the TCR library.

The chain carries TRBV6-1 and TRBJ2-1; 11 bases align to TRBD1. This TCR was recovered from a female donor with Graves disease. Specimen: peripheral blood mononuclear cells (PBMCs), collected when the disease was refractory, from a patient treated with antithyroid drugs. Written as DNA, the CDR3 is TGTGCCAGCAGTGAGTCCGGGACAGGGGGCAATGAGCAGTTCTTC. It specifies CASSESGTGGNEQFF.